Listed here is a single TCR beta chain. Its antigen remains unknown. This table comes from immunoSEQ multiplex PCR, and its TCRdb copy is limited to in-frame clones, with some not included. The repertoire includes about 4,000 clones, about 75% of them detected once, and over 9% sits in the top ten. This sample is part of a study of immune evolution from preneoplasia to lung adenocarcinoma. Regarding the study as a whole: Later-stage lesions appeared to have more T cells, more diversity, less clonality. Top clone share appeared to fall from AAH through AIS, MIA, adenocarcinoma.

Patient tissue came from resections in Japan or China, 2014–2017. Premalignant or tumor cells were enriched by macro-dissection after pathologic assessment. The sequencing sample was made of FFPE minimally invasive lung adenocarcinoma tissue. The sequence derives from a person aged 70 to 85 with lung adenocarcinoma.

For the CDR3, the DNA is TGCGCCAGCGGCAGGGGGCGCGACACTGAAGCTTTCTTT. It codes for CASGRGRDTEAFF. The chain links TRBV5-1 to TRBJ1-1; 8 bases are a match to TRBD1. Germline CDR1 SGHRS, CDR2 YFSETQ. The CDR3 contains 13 residues. V shed 7 bases and J 3 bases; nucleotides not matched to a gene: 5.